The next 18 T cell receptor beta chains were all read from a single sample in a study of molecular identifiers for immune sequencing clone quantification (dated by TCRdb to between 2018 and 2020). Library construction relied on PCR. TCRdb shows the sequencer as NextSeq 500. TCRdb trimmed public reads at Q25 via fastp, called clones via MiXCR and kept in-frame beta chains. Rows with a matching CDR3 protein are joined into one entry that keeps the most common DNA and genes. Here the sample has 460,000 or so distinct CDR3 sequences; about 25% occur a single time. About 0.75% of the sample is held by the ten biggest clonotypes. The material sequenced was naive CD8+ T cells from blood, with Jurkat cell RNA spiked in. The intended sense of this specimen's cell subset or site label: FACS-sorted CD8+CD4-CCR7+CD45RA+ naive T cells. The receptors stem from a human donor in good health. Some libraries in this study had Jurkat cell RNA spiked in.

This clonotype was recorded at least ten times. The chain carries TRBV20-1 and TRBJ2-7, with 11 bases matching TRBD2. Germline V gives CDR1 DFQATT, CDR2 SNEGSKA (reference sequence). CDR3 size: 16 residues. Trimming removed 5 bases from V and 3 bases from J; junction bases left unmatched: 12. The CDR3 is CSAPEWGTSGNYEQYF. Written as DNA, the CDR3 is TGCAGTGCTCCGGAATGGGGGACTAGCGGAAACTACGAGCAGTACTTC.

Concerning this clonotype: A much larger clone sits a single nucleotide away, making a read error possible. The genes are TRBV19 and TRBJ2-7; TRBD1 matches at 9 bases. The CDR3 is 15 amino acids. Per germline, CDR1 LNHDA and CDR2 SQIVND (reference sequence). J was trimmed by 2 bases and V by 6 bases; bases with no gene match: 8. CDR3 sequence (DNA): TGTGCCAGTAGAATGGGGACAGGGCCAACCTACGAGCAGTACTTC. It encodes CASRMGTGPTYEQYF. Filled out from reference TRBV19 and TRBJ2-7, the complete variable domain reads DGGITQSPKYLFRKEGQNVTLSCEQNLNHDAMYWYRQDPGQGLRLIYYSQIVNDFQKGDIAEGYSVSREKKESFPLTVTSAQKNPTAFYLCASRMGTGPTYEQYFGPGTRLTVT.

J is TRBJ1-6 and V is TRBV13; 12 bases line up with TRBD1. Germline V CDR1 and CDR2: PRHDT, FYEKMQ (reference sequence). The CDR3 runs 19 residues. V gave up 3 bases and J gave up 4 bases; unmatched junction bases: 10. The CDR3 region is CASSFPGQGASPYNSPLHF. The CDR3 nucleotides read TGTGCCAGCAGCTTCCCGGGACAGGGGGCCAGCCCTTATAATTCACCCCTCCACTTT.

The CDR3 DNA follows: TGTGCCAGCAGGTCCCGGGACAGGGGCGAGAGCTCCTACAATGAGCAGTTCTTC. Its protein is CASRSRDRGESSYNEQFF. The chain couples TRBV6-1 to TRBJ2-1, with 10 bases fitting TRBD1. This CDR3 is built from 18 residues. The germline CDR1 and CDR2 sequences are MNHNS and SASEGT. V dropped 6 bases and J dropped 0; count of bases not matched to a gene: 11.

A note on this clonotype: A much bigger clone sits one base away, suggesting this may be a read error. The rearrangement uses TRBV5-1 and TRBJ1-1, with D maybe TRBD1 (5 bases). The CDR3 extends over 14 amino acids. Trimming cost V 4 bases and J 4 bases, with 14 bases left between them. Germline V gives CDR1 SGHRS, CDR2 YFSETQ. This CDR3 is CASSGGRGITEAFF. DNA for the CDR3: TGCGCCAGCAGCGGAGGACGGGGGATCACTGAAGCTTTCTTT.

The rearrangement joins TRBV4-3 to TRBJ2-3; the match to TRBD2 covers 9 bases. This CDR3 spans 15 amino acids. J lost 7 bases, V lost 1 base, and 6 bases had no gene match. In germline, CDR1 is LGHNA, CDR2 YSLEER. DNA of the CDR3: TGCGCCAGCAGCCAAGGGGGCGGGGGGGCTTATACGCAGTATTTT. The encoded protein is CASSQGGGGAYTQYF.

About this clonotype: A much more abundant neighbour one base away suggests this may be a read error. This CDR3 fails to terminate in the conserved phenylalanine or tryptophan, so it likely reflects a read error. The V call is TRBV30, the J call TRBJ2-7; D uncertain. This CDR3 comprises 10 residues. Germline loops: CDR1 GTSNPN, CDR2 SVGIG (reference sequence). V was cut by 5 bases and J by 5 bases, with 7 bases left in between. The CDR3 nucleotides read TGTGCCTGGTCCGTAGACGAGCAGTACTAC. It yields the protein CAWSVDEQYY.

The CDR3 DNA reads as TGCGCCAGCAGCCAAGCTCGCATCGGGACAGGCGACAATGAGCAGTTCTTC. Its translation is CASSQARIGTGDNEQFF. The chain combines TRBV4-1 with TRBJ2-1; TRBD1 matches 8 bases. The junction had 10 bases not matched to a gene; V was cut back by 1 base and J by 5 bases. CDR1 and CDR2 from the germline V gene are MGHRA and YSYEKL. This CDR3 is 17 amino acids long.

This clonotype is a singleton in its sample. An end of the junction differs from the germline gene, which may be a read error. The gene calls are TRBV10-3 and TRBJ2-5; D may be TRBD1 or TRBD2 (5 bases each). The germline V gene has CDR1 ENHRY and CDR2 SYGVKD. This CDR3 has 15 residues. CDR3 sequence (DNA): TGTGCCATCAGTGAGTCGCCGGCCCAGGGAGAGACCCAGTCCTTC. It encodes CAISESPAQGETQSF.

The chain combines TRBV19 with TRBJ1-5, with 8 bases lining up with TRBD1. The J segment lost 7 bases and the V segment lost 9 bases, leaving 5 bases of the junction unmatched. The CDR3 is made up of 12 amino acids. Germline values: CDR1 LNHDA, CDR2 SQIVND (reference sequence). The CDR3 protein is CASYRGGQPQHF. DNA of the CDR3: TGTGCCAGCTACAGGGGGGGACAGCCCCAGCATTTT. The full variable domain, in which reference TRBV19 and TRBJ1-5 provide the parts outside the CDR3, is DGGITQSPKYLFRKEGQNVTLSCEQNLNHDAMYWYRQDPGQGLRLIYYSQIVNDFQKGDIAEGYSVSREKKESFPLTVTSAQKNPTAFYLCASYRGGQPQHFGDGTRLSIL.

Details on this clonotype: With a much larger clone just one base away, this may be a read error. Because the CDR3 is missing its conserved closing phenylalanine or tryptophan, this is likely a read error. The chain is built from TRBV2 and TRBJ1-2; D gene unclear. CDR1 SNHLY and CDR2 FYNNEI come from the germline V gene. V was pared by 6 bases and J by 4 bases, with 15 bases between. This CDR3 is built from 14 residues. CDR3 nucleotide sequence: TGTGCCAGCAGATTGGGCGAAAGCATCTATGGCTACACCCTC. This translates into CASRLGESIYGYTL.

Points on this clonotype: The junction and the germline gene differ at one end; a read error may be behind it. The chain is built from TRBV27 and TRBJ2-3; D is tentatively TRBD1 or TRBD2 (5 bases each). CDR3 length: 19 amino acids. Germline values: CDR1 MNHEY, CDR2 SMNVEV (reference sequence). CDR3 DNA: TGTTCCAGCGCCCTCACCGGGACGACAAATTCCCCTAGCACAGATACGCAGTATTTT. Translation: CSSALTGTTNSPSTDTQYF.

This rearrangement joins TRBV7-9 to TRBJ1-6; TRBD1 agrees at 9 bases. Germline V gene data show CDR1 as SEHNR and CDR2 as FQNEAQ (reference sequence). V lost 5 bases, J lost 4 bases, and 9 bases stayed unmatched. This CDR3 contains 17 residues. CDR3 amino acids: CASSPPRGQGYNSPLHF. CDR3 nucleotide sequence: TGTGCCAGCAGCCCCCCTCGCGGACAGGGGTATAATTCACCCCTCCACTTT. Full variable domain (outside the CDR3, taken from reference TRBV7-9 and TRBJ1-6): DTGVSQNPRHKITKRGQNVTFRCDPISEHNRLYWYRQTLGQGPEFLTYFQNEAQLEKSRLLSDRFSAERPKGSFSTLEIQRTEQGDSAMYLCASSPPRGQGYNSPLHFGNGTRLTVT.

The rearrangement links TRBV5-1 to TRBJ2-7; TRBD2 matches at 14 bases. V was clipped by 2 bases and J by 3 bases; unmatched bases: 7. The germline V gene has CDR1 SGHRS and CDR2 YFSETQ. This CDR3 spans 17 amino acids. DNA of the CDR3: TGCGCCAGCAGCTTCGCTAGGACTAGCGGGGGGAGCTACGAGCAGTACTTC. Protein: CASSFARTSGGSYEQYF.

As concerns this clonotype: This may come from a read error, since a much larger clone is one base off. This chain links TRBV25-1 with TRBJ2-7, with TRBD1 as a possible D gene (6 bases). Germline lookup yields CDR1 MGHDK and CDR2 SYGVNS. This CDR3 has 16 residues. Trimming shortened V by 8 bases and J by 0 bases, and 20 bases separated the two germline ends. The CDR3 loop is CASCGTGTPISYEQYF. The CDR3 DNA is TGTGCCAGCTGTGGGACCGGGACACCTATCTCCTACGAGCAGTACTTC.

This clonotype showed up many times. The gene calls are TRBV10-2 and TRBJ1-1; D is ambiguous. This CDR3 contains 15 residues. Germline V gene lookup returns CDR1 WSHSY and CDR2 SAAADI. The V end lost 3 bases, the J end lost 1 base, and 12 bases lay between the germline ends. The CDR3 sequence is CASSEDAWTNTEAFF. As DNA, the CDR3 is TGCGCCAGCAGTGAAGACGCGTGGACGAACACTGAAGCTTTCTTT.

In its sample, this clonotype was seen a few times. This sequence joins TRBV19 and TRBJ2-2, with D maybe TRBD1 (6 bases). The V gene's germline CDR1 is LNHDA and CDR2 SQIVND (reference sequence). The CDR3 extends over 17 amino acids. With 2 bases removed from V and 0 bases from J, the gap between germline ends came to 13 bases. The CDR3 region has the DNA TGTGCCAGTAGTATACCAACAGGGAGATCGAACACCGGGGAGCTGTTTTTT. As protein: CASSIPTGRSNTGELFF.

This clonotype has just a few counts. The chain combines TRBV7-9 with TRBJ2-3; D is possibly TRBD1 (5 bases). Trimming stripped 1 base from V and 3 bases from J, with 11 bases between. The CDR3 runs to 15 residues. Germline V lookup: CDR1 SEHNR, CDR2 FQNEAQ (reference sequence). The chain's CDR3 is CASSLVQERTDTQYF. Written as DNA, the CDR3 is TGTGCCAGCAGCTTAGTACAGGAGAGGACAGATACGCAGTATTTT.